The source of this TCR beta chain is a study of blood T cell repertoires in COVID-19. In the study overall: Researchers got acute and convalescent COVID-19 samples from the United States, Italy and Spain.

Details on this clone: Other DNA sequences in the sample encode the same CDR3.

Trimming left V 3 bases short and J 6 bases short, with 5 bases between. Germline assignment: CDR1 SGHNT and CDR2 YYREEE (reference sequence). This CDR3 has 11 residues. Sequencing was performed with immunoSEQ multiplex PCR; in TCRdb, only in-frame clones are kept and a portion is missing. The sample includes around 71,000 clones, about 86% of them seen just once. Specimen: peripheral blood. The V call is TRBV5-4, the J call TRBJ2-3; D is ambiguous. The sequence derives from a man between 65 and 80 years old with acute or convalescent COVID-19. The CDR3, as DNA: TGTGCCAGCAGCTCCTCCGATACGCAGTATTTT. Its translation: CASSSSDTQYF.